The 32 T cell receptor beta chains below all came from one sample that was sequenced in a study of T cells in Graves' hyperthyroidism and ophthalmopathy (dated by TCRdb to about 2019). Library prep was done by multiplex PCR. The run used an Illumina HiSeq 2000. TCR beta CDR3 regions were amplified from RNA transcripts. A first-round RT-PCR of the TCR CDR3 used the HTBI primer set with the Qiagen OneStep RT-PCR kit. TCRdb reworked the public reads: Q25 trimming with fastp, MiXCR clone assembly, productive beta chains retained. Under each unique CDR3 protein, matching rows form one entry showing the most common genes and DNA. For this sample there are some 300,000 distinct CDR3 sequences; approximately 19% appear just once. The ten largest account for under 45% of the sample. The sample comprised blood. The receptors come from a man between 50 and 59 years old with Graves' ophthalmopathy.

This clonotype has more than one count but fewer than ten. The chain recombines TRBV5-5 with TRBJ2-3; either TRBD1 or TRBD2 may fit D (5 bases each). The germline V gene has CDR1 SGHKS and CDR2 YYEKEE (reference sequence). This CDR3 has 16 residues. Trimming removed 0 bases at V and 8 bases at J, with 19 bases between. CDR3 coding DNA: TGTGCCAGCAGCTTGGCCGGGCAGGGACGGCAAGCTACGCAGTATTTT. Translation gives CASSLAGQGRQATQYF.

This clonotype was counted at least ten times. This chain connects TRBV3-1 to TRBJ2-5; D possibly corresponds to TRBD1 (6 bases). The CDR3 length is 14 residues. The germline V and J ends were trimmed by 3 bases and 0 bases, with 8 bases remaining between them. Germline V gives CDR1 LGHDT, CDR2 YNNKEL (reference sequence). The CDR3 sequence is CASSQHRDQETQYF. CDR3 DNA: TGTGCCAGCAGCCAGCACAGGGACCAAGAGACCCAGTACTTC.

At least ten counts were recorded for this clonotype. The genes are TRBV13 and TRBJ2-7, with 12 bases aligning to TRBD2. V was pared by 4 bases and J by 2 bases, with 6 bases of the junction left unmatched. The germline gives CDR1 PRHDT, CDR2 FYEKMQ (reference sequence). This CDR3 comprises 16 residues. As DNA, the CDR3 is TGTGCCAGCAGCTACCCTAGCGGGAGGGCAACCTACGAGCAGTACTTC. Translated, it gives CASSYPSGRATYEQYF. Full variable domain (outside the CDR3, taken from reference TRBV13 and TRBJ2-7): AAGVIQSPRHLIKEKRETATLKCYPIPRHDTVYWYQQGPGQDPQFLISFYEKMQSDKGSIPDRFSAQQFSDYHSELNMSSLELGDSALYFCASSYPSGRATYEQYFGPGTRLTVT.

This CDR3 reads CASSTRATALNEKLFF. The CDR3 DNA sequence: TGTGCCAGCAGCACGCGAGCGACAGCGCTGAATGAAAAACTGTTTTTT. The chain joins TRBV7-9 to TRBJ1-4; weak D call: TRBD1 (5 bases). V was shortened by 5 bases and J by 5 bases, with 18 bases between the two germline ends. The CDR3 covers 16 residues. Germline CDR1 and CDR2: SEHNR and FQNEAQ (reference sequence).

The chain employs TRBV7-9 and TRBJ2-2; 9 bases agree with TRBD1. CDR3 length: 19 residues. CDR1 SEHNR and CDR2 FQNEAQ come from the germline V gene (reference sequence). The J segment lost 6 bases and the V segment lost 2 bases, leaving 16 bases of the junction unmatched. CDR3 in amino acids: CASSLTANRGPLWAGELFF. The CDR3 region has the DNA TGTGCCAGCAGCTTAACCGCAAACAGGGGGCCGCTGTGGGCCGGGGAGCTGTTTTTT.

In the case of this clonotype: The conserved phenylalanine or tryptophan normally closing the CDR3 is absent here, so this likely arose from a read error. In DNA, the CDR3 is TGTGCCAGCAGTCTAATAGCGGACCTCGCCTACGAGCAGTACCTC. Amino acids: CASSLIADLAYEQYL. The chain uses TRBV27 and TRBJ2-7; tentatively, D is TRBD2 (6 bases). CDR1 and CDR2 (germline): MNHEY, SMNVEV (reference sequence). The CDR3 is 15 residues long. V dropped 5 bases and J dropped 2 bases, with 16 bases sitting between them.

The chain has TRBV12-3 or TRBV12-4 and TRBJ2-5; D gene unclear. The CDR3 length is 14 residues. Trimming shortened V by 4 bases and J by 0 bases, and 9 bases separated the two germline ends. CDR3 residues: CASSSVDHQETQYF. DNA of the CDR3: TGTGCCAGCAGTTCGGTGGACCACCAAGAGACCCAGTACTTC.

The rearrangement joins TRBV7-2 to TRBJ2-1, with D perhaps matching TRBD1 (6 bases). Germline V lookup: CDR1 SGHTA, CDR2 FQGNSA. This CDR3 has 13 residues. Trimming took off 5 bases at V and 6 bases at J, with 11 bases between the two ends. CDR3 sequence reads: CASSPYRVNEQFF. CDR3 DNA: TGTGCCAGCAGCCCCTACAGGGTCAATGAGCAGTTCTTC.

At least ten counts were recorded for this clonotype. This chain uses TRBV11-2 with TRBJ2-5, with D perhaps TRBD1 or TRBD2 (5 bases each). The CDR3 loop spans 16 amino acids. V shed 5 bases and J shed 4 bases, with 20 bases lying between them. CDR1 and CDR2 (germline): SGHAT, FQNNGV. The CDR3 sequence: CASSPAGTPVGETQYF. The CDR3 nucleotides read TGTGCCAGCAGCCCGGCCGGGACCCCCGTGGGAGAGACCCAGTACTTC.

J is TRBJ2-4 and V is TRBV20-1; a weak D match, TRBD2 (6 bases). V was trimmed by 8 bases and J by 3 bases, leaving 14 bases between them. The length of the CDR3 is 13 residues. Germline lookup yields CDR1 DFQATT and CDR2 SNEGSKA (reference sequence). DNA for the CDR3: TGCAGTTCGGGGGTGGGGGGCAAAAACATTCAGTACTTC. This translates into CSSGVGGKNIQYF.

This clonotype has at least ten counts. CDR3 DNA sequence: TGTGCCAGCAGCCCTGACAGGGCCTACGAGCAGTACTTC. Amino acid sequence: CASSPDRAYEQYF. V and J are TRBV11-1 and TRBJ2-7, with 7 bases identical to TRBD1. The CDR3 length is 13 residues. Germline lookup yields CDR1 SGHAT and CDR2 FQDESV (reference sequence). With 5 bases clipped from V and 2 bases from J, the junction kept 3 bases outside the gene matches.

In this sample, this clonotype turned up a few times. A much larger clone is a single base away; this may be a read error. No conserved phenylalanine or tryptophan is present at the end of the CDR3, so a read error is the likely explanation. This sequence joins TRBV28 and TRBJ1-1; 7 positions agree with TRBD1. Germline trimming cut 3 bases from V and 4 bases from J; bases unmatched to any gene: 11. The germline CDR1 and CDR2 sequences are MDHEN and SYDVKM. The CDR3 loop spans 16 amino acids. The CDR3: CASSFDRALGGTEAFL. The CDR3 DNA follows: TGTGCCAGCAGTTTCGACAGGGCGCTCGGCGGCACTGAAGCTTTCCTT.

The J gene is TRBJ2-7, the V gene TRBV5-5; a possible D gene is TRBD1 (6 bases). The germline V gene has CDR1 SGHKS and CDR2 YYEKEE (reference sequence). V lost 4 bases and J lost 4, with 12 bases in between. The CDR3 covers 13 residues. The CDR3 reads CASSLLDRYEQYF. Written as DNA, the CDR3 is TGTGCCAGCAGCCTATTAGACAGGTACGAGCAGTACTTC.

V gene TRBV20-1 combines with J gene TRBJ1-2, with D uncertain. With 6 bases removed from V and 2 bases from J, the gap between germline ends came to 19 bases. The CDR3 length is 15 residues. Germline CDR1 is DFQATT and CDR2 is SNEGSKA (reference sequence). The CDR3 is CSAPGPKTLNYGYTF. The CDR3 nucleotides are TGCAGTGCCCCAGGACCGAAGACCTTAAACTATGGCTACACCTTC.

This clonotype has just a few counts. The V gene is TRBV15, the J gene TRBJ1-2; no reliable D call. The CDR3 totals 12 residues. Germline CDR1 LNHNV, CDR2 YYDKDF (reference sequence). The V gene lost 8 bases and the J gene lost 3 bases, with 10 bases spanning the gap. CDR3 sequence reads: CATYGEDYGYTF. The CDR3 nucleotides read TGTGCCACCTATGGGGAGGACTATGGCTACACCTTC.

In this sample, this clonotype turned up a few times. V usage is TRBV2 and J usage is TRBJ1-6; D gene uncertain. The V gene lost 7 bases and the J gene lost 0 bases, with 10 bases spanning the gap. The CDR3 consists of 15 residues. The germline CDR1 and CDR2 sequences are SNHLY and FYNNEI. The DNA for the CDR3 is TGTGCCAGCAAGATCGTGAGCTCCTATAATTCACCCCTCCACTTT. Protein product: CASKIVSSYNSPLHF.

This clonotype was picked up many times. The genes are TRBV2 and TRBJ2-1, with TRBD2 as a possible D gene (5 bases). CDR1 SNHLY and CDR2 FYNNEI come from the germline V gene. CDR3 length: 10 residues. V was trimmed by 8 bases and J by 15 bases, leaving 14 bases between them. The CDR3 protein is CASALTTGFF. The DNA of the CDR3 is TGTGCCAGCGCCCTGACTACGGGGTTCTTC.

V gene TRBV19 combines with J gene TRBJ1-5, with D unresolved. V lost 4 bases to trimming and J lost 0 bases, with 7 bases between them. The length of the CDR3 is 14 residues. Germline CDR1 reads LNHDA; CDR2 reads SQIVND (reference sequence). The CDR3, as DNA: TGTGCCAGTAGTACTAAGAGTAGCAATCAGCCCCAGCATTTT. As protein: CASSTKSSNQPQHF.

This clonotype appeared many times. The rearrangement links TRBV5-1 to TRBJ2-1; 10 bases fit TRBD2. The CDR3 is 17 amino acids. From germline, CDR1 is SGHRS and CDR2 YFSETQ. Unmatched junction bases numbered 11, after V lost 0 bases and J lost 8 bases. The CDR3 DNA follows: TGCGCCAGCAGCTTGGTGGCTGCGGTAGCGGGAGGAGATGAGCAGTTCTTC. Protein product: CASSLVAAVAGGDEQFF. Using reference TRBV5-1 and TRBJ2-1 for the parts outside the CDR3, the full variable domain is KAGVTQTPRYLIKTRGQQVTLSCSPISGHRSVSWYQQTPGQGLQFLFEYFSETQRNKGNFPGRFSGRQFSNSRSEMNVSTLELGDSALYLCASSLVAAVAGGDEQFFGPGTRLTVL.

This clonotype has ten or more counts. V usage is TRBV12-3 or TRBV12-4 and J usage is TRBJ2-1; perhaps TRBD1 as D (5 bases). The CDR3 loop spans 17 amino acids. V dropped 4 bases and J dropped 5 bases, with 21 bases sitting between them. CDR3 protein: CASSSLHGQGENNEQFF. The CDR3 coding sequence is TGTGCCAGCAGTTCTCTTCACGGCCAGGGTGAGAACAATGAGCAGTTCTTC.

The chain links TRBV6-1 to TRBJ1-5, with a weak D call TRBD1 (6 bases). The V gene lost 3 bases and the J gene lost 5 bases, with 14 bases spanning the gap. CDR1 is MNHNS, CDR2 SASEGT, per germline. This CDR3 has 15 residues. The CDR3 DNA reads TGTGCCAGCAGTGAGGCACAGGGAAGGGATCAGCCCCAGCATTTT. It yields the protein CASSEAQGRDQPQHF.

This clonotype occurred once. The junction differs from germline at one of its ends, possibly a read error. This chain's CDR3 is CPSSLNPGTGSSKQYF. Here the CDR3 DNA reads TGTCCCAGCAGCTTAAATCCCGGGACAGGCTCCTCGAAGCAGTACTTC. The V gene is TRBV7-8, the J gene TRBJ2-7, with 8 bases aligning to TRBD1. This CDR3 is built from 16 residues. CDR1 and CDR2 from the germline V gene are SGHVS and FQNEAQ.

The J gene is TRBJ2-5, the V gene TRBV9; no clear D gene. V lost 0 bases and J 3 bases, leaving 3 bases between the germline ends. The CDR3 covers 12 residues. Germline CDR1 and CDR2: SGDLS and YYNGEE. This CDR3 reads CASSVEEETQYF. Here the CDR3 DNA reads TGTGCCAGCAGCGTAGAGGAAGAGACCCAGTACTTC.

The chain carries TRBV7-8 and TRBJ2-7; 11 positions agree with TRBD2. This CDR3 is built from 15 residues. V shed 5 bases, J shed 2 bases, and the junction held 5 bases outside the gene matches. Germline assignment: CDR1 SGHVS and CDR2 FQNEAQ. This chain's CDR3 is CASSLLAGGTYEQYF. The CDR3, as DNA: TGTGCCAGCAGCCTCTTAGCGGGAGGGACCTACGAGCAGTACTTC. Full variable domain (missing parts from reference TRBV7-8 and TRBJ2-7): GAGVSQSPRYKVAKRGQDVALRCDPISGHVSLFWYQQALGQGPEFLTYFQNEAQLDKSGLPSDRFFAERPEGSVSTLKIQRTQQEDSAVYLCASSLLAGGTYEQYFGPGTRLTVT.

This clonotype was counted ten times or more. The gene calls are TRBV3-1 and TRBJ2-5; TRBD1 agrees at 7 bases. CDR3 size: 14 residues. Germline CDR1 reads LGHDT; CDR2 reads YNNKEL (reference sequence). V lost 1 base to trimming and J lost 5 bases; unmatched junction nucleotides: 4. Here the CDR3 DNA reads TGTGCCAGCAGCCAAGTGAGGGGGCGGGAGACCCAGTACTTC. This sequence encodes CASSQVRGRETQYF.

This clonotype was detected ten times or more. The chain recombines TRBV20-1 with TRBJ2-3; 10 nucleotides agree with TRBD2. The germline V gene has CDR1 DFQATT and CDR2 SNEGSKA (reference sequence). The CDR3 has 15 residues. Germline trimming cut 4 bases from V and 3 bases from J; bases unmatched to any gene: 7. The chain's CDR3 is CSAKGTSELTDTQYF. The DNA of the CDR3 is TGCAGTGCTAAAGGGACTAGCGAATTGACAGATACGCAGTATTTT.

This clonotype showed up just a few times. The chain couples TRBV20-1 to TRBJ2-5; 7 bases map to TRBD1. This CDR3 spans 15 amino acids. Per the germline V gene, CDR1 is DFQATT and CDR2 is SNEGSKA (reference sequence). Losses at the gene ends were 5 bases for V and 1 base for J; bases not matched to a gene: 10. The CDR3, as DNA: TGCAGTGCTGGGGTGACAGGGCGACTCCAAGAGACCCAGTACTTC. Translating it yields CSAGVTGRLQETQYF.

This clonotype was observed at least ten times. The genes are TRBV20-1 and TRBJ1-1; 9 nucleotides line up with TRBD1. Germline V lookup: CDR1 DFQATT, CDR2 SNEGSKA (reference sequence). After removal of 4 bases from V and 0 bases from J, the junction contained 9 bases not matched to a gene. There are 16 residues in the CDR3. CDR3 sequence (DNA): TGCAGTGCTACCAGACAGGGGGGGAATATGAACACTGAAGCTTTCTTT. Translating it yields CSATRQGGNMNTEAFF.

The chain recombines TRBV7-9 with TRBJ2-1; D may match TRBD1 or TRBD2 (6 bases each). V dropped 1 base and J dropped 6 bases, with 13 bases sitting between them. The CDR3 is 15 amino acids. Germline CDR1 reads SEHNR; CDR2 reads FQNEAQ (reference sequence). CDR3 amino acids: CASSLGGGGGNEQFF. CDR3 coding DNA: TGTGCCAGCAGCTTAGGGGGAGGAGGGGGCAATGAGCAGTTCTTC.

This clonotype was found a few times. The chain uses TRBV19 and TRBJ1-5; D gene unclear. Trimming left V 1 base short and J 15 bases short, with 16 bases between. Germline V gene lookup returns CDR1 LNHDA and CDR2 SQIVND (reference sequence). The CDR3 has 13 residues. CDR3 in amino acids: CASSIGGTPSTHF. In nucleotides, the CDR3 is TGTGCCAGTAGTATAGGAGGCACCCCCTCCACGCATTTT.

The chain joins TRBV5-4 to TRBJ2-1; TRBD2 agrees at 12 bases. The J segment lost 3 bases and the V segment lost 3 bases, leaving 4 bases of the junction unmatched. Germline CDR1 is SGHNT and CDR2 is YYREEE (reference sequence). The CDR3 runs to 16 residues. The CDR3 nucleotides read TGTGCCAGCAGCTCCGGACTAGCGGGGATCTACAATGAGCAGTTCTTC. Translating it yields CASSSGLAGIYNEQFF.

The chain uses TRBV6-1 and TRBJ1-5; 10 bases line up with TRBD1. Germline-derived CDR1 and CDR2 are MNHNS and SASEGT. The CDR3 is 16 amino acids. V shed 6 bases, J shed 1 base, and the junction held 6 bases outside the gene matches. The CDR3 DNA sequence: TGTGCCAGCAGGGCCGGGACAGGGGCCAGCAATCAGCCCCAGCATTTT. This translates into CASRAGTGASNQPQHF.